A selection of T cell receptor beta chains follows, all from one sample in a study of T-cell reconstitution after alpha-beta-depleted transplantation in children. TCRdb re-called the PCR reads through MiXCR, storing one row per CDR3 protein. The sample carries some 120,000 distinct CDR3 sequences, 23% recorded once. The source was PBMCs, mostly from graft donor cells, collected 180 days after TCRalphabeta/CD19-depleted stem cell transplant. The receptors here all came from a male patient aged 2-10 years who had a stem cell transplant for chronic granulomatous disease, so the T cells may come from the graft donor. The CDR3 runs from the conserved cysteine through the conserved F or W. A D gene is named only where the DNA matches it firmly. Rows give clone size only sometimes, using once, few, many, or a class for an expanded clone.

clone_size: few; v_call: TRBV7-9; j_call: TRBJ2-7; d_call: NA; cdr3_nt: TGTGCCAGCAGCTTAGGGCCGTCTGGACTGTCCTACGAGCAGTACTTC; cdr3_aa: CASSLGPSGLSYEQYF
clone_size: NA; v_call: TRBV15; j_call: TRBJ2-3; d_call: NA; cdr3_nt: TGTGCCACCAGCCCTATCATAGGGGACACTTTTAGGACAGATACGCAGTATTTT; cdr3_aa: CATSPIIGDTFRTDTQYF
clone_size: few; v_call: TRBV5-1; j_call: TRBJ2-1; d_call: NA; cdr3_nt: TGCGCCAGCAGCTTCTTGTCAGGACAAGCCAATGAGCAGTTCTTC; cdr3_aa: CASSFLSGQANEQFF
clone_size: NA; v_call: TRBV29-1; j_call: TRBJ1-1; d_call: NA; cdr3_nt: TGCAGCGCCCCAGCCCGGGAGGGCTCGTTGGCTTTCTTT; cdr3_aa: CSAPAREGSLAFF
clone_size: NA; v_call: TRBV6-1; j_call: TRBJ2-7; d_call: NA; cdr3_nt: TGTGCCAGCAGTGGCCGACAAGCAAAATACGAGCAGTACTTC; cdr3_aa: CASSGRQAKYEQYF
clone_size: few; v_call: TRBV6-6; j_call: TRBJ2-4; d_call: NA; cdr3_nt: TGTGCCAGCGGTCGAGCCAAAAACATTCAGTACTTC; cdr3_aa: CASGRAKNIQYF
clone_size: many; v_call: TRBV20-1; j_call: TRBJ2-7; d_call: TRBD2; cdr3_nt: TGCAGTGCTAGCTCGGGGGGTTCCTACGAGCAGTACTTC; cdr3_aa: CSASSGGSYEQYF
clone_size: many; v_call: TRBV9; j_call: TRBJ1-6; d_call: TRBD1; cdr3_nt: TGTGCCAGCAGCCCGGACAGGCCGAGCTCCTATAATTCACCCCTCCACTTT; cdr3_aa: CASSPDRPSSYNSPLHF
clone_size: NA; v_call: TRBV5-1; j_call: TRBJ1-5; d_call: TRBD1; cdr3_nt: TGCGCCAGCAGCTTGGAGCTGCGCGACAGGGGGAATCAGCCCCAGCATTTT; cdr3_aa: CASSLELRDRGNQPQHF
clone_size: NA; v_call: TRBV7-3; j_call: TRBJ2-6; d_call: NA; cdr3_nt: TGTGCCAGCAGCTTAAGTCGCGGGGTTGTCTCTGGGGCCAACGTCCTGACTTTC; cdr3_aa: CASSLSRGVVSGANVLTF
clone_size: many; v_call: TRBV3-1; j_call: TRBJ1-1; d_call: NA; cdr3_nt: TGTGCCAGCCGGAGGGATACTGAAGCTTTCTTT; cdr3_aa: CASRRDTEAFF
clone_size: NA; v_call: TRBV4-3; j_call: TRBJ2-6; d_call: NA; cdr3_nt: TGCGCCAGCAGCCCCACAGGTTTCTCTGGGGCCAACGTCCTGACTTTC; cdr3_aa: CASSPTGFSGANVLTF
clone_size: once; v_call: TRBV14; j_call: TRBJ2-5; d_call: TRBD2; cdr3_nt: TGTGCCAGCAGCCCCGGGACTAGCGGGATAGAGACCCAGTACTTC; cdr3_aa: CASSPGTSGIETQYF
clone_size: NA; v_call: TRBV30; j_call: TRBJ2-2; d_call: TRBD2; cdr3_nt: TGTGCCTGGAGTGTAAGCGGGAGGGGGGAGCTGTTTTTT; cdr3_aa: CAWSVSGRGELFF
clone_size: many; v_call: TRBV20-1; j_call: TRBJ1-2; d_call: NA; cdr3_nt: TGCAGTGCCCCGTTGGTTGGGACCGCTAACTATGGCTACACCTTC; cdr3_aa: CSAPLVGTANYGYTF
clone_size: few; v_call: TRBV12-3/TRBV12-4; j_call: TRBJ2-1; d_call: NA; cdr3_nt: TGTGCCAGCAGTTTATTGCTCAAACAAGGTGAGCAGTTCTTC; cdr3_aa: CASSLLLKQGEQFF
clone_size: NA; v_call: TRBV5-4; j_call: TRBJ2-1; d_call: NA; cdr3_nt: TGTGCCAGCAGCCTAACAGGGTGGGGTGAGCAGTTCTTC; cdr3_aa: CASSLTGWGEQFF
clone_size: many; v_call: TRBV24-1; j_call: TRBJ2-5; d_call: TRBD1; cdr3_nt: TGTGCCACCAGTGATTCAACAGGGGTGGAGACCCAGTACTTC; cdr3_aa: CATSDSTGVETQYF
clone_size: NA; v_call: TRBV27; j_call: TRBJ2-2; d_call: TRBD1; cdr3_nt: TGTGCCAGCAGTGCCCGTCGACAGGGGGACACCGGGGAGCTGTTTTTT; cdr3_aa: CASSARRQGDTGELFF
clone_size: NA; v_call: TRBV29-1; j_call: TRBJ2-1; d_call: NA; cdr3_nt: TGCAGCGCCCCCGGGACTCTCTCCTACAATGAGCAGTTCTTC; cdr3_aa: CSAPGTLSYNEQFF
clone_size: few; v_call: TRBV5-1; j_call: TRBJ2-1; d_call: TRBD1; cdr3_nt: TGCGCCAGCAGCTTGATCCAGGGGGCGATCAATGAGCAGTTCTTC; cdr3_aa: CASSLIQGAINEQFF
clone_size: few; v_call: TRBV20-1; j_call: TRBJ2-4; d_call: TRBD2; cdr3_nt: TGCAGTGCTCAAACTGGACTAGCGGGAGGGCCGGGCATTCAGTACTTC; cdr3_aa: CSAQTGLAGGPGIQYF
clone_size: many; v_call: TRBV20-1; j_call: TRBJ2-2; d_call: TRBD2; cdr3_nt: TGCAGTGCTACCCGGGACTACAGCCACGGGGAGCTGTTTTTT; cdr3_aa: CSATRDYSHGELFF
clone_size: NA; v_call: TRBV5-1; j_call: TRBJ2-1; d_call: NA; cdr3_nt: TGCGCCAGCAGCTTGAATGCAGGGATGAATGAGCAGTTCTTC; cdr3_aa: CASSLNAGMNEQFF
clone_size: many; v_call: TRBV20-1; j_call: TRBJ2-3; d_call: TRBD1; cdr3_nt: TGCAGTGCTAGAGGGACAGGGACCTTTAATACGCAGTATTTT; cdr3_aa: CSARGTGTFNTQYF
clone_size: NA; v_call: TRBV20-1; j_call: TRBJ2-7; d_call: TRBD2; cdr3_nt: TGCAGTGCTCGAGACACAGGACTAGCGAACTCCTACGAGCAGTACTTC; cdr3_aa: CSARDTGLANSYEQYF
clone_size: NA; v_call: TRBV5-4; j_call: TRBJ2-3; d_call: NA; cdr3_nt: TGTGCCAGCAGCTTGATAGGGGACGCCTTCACAGATACGCAGTATTTT; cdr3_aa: CASSLIGDAFTDTQYF
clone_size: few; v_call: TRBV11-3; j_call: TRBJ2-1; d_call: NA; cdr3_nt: TGTGCCAGCAGCCAACGGACAAACAATGAGCAGTTCTTC; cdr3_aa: CASSQRTNNEQFF